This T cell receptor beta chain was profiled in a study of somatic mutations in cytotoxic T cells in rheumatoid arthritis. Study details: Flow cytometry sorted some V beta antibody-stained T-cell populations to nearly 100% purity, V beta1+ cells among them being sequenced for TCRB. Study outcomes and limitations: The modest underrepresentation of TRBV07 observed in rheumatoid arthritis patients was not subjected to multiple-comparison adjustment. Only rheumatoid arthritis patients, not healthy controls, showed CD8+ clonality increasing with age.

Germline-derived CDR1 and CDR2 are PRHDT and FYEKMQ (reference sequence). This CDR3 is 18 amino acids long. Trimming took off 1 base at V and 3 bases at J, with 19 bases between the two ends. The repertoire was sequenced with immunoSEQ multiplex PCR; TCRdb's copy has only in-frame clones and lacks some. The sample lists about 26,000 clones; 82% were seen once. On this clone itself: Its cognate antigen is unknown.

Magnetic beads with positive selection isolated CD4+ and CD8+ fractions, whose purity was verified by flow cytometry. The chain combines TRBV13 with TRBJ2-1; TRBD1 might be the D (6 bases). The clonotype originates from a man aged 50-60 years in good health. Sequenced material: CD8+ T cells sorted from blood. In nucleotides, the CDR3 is TGTGCCAGCAGCTTAGTCAGGGGTATCGGACAGAGCTACAATGAGCAGTTCTTC. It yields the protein CASSLVRGIGQSYNEQFF.